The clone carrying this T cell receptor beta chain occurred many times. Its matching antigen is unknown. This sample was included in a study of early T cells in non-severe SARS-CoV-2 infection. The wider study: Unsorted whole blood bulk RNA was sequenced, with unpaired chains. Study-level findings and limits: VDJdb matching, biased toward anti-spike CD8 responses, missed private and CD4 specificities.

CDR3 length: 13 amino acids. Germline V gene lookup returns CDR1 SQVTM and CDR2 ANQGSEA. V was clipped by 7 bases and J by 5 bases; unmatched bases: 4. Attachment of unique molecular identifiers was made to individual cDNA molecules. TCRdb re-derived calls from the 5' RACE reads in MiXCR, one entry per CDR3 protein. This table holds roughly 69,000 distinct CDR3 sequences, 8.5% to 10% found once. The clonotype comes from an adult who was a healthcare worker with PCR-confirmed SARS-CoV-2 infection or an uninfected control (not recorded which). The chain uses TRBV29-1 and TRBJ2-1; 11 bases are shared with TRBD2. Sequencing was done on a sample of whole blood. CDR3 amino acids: CSALAGGNNEQFF. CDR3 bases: TGCAGCGCTCTAGCGGGGGGTAACAATGAGCAGTTCTTC.